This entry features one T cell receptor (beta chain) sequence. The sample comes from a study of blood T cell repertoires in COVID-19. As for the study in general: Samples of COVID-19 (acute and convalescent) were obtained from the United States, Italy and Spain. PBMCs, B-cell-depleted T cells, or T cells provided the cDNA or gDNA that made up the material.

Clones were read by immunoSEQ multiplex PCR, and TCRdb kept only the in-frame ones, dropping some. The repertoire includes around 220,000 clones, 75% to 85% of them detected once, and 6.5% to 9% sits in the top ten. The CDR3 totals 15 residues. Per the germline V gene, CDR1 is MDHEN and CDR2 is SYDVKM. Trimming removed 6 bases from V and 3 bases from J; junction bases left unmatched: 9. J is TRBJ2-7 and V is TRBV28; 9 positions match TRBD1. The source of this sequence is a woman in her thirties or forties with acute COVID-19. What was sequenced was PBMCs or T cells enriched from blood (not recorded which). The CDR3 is CASSSPGTGRYEQYF. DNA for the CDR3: TGTGCCAGCAGCTCCCCCGGGACAGGGCGCTACGAGCAGTACTTC.